This T cell receptor beta chain was observed in a study of CD8+ T cells in alopecia areata. A note on this clone: The antigen remains undetermined.

CDR1 SQVTM and CDR2 ANQGSEA come from the germline V gene. This CDR3 is built from 14 residues. Unmatched junction bases numbered 17, after V lost 7 bases and J lost 9 bases. cDNA prepared by RNA extraction and subsequent reverse transcription served as the template for sequencing. Method: immunoSEQ multiplex PCR; TCRdb's copy keeps in-frame clones and lacks some. The sample consists of under 200,000 clones, about 60% of them appearing once. Stated treatment: oral pan-JAK inhibitor, 5-10 mg twice daily. Researchers picked out CD4+ and CD8+ T cells from PBMCs by sorting. Study-wide findings and caveats: Numerous clones, expanded in lesions, remained in scalp and blood during tofacitinib. Higher clonality than in normal scalp was seen in lesional scalp, especially alopecia totalis/universalis. Scalp clonality decreased significantly with tofacitinib, and so did expanded CD8+ clones among the top 100.

This sequence was found in a human donor with alopecia areata. The sequencing used CD4+ T cells sorted from blood, collected at week 24, from a patient treated with tofacitinib. The chain carries TRBV29-1 and TRBJ2-7; 8 nucleotides line up with TRBD1. The CDR3 loop reads CSASGGQGVVGQYF. In nucleotides, the CDR3 is TGCAGCGCCTCCGGCGGACAGGGAGTTGTCGGGCAGTACTTC.